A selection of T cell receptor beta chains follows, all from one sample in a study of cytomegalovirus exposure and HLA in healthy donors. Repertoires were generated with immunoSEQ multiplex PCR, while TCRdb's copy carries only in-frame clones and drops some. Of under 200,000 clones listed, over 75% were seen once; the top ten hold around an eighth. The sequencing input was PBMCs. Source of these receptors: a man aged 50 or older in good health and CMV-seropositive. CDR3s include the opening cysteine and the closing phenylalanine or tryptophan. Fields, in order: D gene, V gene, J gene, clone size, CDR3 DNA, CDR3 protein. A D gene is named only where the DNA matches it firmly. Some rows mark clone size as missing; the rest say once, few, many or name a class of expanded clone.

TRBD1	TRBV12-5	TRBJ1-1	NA	TGTGCTAGTGGTTTCGACAGGGCCGAAGCTTTCTTT	CASGFDRAEAFF
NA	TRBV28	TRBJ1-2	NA	TGTGCCAGCAGTTCCTCCCAAGGGAGGGGTGGCTACACCTTC	CASSSSQGRGGYTF
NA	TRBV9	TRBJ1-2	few	TGTGCCAGCAGCGTAGATCGGGGGGCTGGTGGCTACACCTTC	CASSVDRGAGGYTF
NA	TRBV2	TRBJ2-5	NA	TGTGCCAGCAGTGTAGGAGTTCGAGAGACCCAGTACTTC	CASSVGVRETQYF
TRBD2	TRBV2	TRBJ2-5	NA	TGTGCCAGCAGTCTTAAGCGGGATTCCGTGACCCAGTACTTC	CASSLKRDSVTQYF
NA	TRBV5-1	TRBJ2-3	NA	TGCGCCAGCAGCTTGCCCCCGGTCTTGTATTTT	CASSLPPVLYF
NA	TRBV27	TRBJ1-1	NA	TGTGCCAGCAGTTTTGTGGGGGGGGCCGCTGAAGCTTTCTTT	CASSFVGGAAEAFF
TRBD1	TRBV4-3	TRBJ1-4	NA	TGCGCCAGCAGCCGCGATAAGGGGGCGGGTGAAAAACTGTTTTTT	CASSRDKGAGEKLFF
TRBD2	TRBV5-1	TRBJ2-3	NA	TGCGCCAGCAGCGGGACTAGCGGGGAGAGGACAGATACGCAGTATTTT	CASSGTSGERTDTQYF
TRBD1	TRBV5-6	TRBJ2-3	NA	TGTGCCAGCAGCTTTACAGGGGGCATGTATTTT	CASSFTGGMYF
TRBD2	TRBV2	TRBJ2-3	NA	TGTGCCAGCAACAAAGAGGGACTAGCGGGGGGCAGCACAGATACGCAGTATTTT	CASNKEGLAGGSTDTQYF